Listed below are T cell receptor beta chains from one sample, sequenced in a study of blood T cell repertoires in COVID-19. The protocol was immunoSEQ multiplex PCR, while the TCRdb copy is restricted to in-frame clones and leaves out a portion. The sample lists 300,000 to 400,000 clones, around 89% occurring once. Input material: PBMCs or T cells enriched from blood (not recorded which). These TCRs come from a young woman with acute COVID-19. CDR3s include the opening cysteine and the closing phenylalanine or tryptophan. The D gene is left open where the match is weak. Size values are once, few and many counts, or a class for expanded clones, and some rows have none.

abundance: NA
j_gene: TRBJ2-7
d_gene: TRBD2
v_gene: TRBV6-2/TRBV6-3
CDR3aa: CASSGGGASYEQYF
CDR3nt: TGTGCCAGCAGTGGGGGGGGAGCGTCCTACGAGCAGTACTTC

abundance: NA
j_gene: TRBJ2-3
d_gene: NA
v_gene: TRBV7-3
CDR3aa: CASSSRRTDTQYF
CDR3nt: TGTGCCAGCAGCTCCAGGCGCACAGATACGCAGTATTTT

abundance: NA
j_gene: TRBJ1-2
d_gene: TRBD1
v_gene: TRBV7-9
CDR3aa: CASSRGQGGYTF
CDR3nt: TGTGCCAGCAGCCGAGGACAGGGAGGCTACACCTTC

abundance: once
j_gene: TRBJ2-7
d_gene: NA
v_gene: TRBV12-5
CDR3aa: CASGLVEVSGYDEQYF
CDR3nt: TGTGCTAGTGGTTTGGTTGAGGTTTCAGGGTATGACGAGCAGTACTTC

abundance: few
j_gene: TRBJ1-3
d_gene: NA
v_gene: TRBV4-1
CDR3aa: CASSTQTSYSGNTIYF
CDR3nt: TGCGCCAGCAGCACCCAAACGTCCTATTCTGGAAACACCATATATTTT

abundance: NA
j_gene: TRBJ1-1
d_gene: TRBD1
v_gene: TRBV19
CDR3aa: CASSAGTAMNTEAFF
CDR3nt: TGTGCCAGTAGTGCAGGGACAGCTATGAACACTGAAGCTTTCTTT

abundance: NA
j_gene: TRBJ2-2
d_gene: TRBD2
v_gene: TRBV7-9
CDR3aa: CASSKRQAGVTGELFF
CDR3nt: TGTGCCAGCAGTAAAAGGCAAGCGGGGGTTACCGGGGAGCTGTTTTTT

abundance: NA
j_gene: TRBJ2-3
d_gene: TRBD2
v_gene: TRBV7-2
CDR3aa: CASSSSGGALDTQYF
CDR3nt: TGTGCCAGCAGCTCGAGCGGGGGGGCTTTAGATACGCAGTATTTT

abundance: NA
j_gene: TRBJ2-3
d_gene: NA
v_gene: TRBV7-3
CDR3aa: CASSRDITSTDTQYF
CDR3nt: TGTGCCAGCAGCCGGGACATCACTAGCACAGATACGCAGTATTTT

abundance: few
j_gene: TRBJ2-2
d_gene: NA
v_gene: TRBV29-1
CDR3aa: CSAAGEEWGTGELFF
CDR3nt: TGCAGCGCCGCTGGGGAGGAATGGGGCACCGGGGAGCTGTTTTTT

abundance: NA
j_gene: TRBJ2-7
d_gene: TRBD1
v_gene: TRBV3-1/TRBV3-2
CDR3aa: CASRPLANRGEQYF
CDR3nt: TGTGCCAGCAGACCCCTGGCGAACAGGGGCGAGCAGTACTTC

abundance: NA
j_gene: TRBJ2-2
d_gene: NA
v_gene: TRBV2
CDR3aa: CASTVRRDFTGELFF
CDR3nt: TGTGCCAGCACAGTCCGCAGGGATTTCACCGGGGAGCTGTTTTTT

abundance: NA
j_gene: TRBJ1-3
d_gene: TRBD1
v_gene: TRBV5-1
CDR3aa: CASSPGTGAGNTIYF
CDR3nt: TGCGCCAGCAGCCCAGGGACAGGCGCTGGAAACACCATATATTTT

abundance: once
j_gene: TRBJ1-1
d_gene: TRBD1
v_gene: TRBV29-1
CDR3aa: CSVVPPGGLEAFF
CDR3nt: TGCAGCGTTGTCCCGCCAGGGGGCCTGGAAGCTTTCTTT